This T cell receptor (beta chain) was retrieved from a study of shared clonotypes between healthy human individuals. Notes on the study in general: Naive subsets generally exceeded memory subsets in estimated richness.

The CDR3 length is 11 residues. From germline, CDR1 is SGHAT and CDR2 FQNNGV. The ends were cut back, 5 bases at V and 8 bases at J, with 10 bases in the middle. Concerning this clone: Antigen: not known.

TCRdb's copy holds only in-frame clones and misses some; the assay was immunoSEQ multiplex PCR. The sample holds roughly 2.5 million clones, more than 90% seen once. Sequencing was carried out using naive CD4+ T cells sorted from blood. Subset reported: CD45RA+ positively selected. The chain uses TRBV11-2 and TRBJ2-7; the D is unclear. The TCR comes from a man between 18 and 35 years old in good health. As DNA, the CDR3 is TGTGCCAGCAGCCCAGGAATCAAGCAGTACTTC. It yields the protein CASSPGIKQYF.